The present T cell receptor (beta chain) was sequenced within a study of shared clonotypes between healthy human individuals. Sorted-subset replicate PCR reactions were performed with approximately 200 ng DNA, corresponding to 30,000 or so T cell genomes. The repertoire was sequenced with immunoSEQ multiplex PCR; TCRdb's copy has only in-frame clones and lacks some. This table has hundreds of thousands of clones, 95% to 98% appearing once. V was clipped by 5 bases and J by 8 bases, with 19 bases between them. CDR1 SEHNR and CDR2 FQNEAQ come from the germline V gene (reference sequence). This CDR3 is built from 15 residues. Naive CD8 cells were CD45RO-negative, positively selected for CCR7, excluding terminally differentiated effector memory CD45RA+ cells.

The sequence was obtained from a man aged 25 to 40 in good health. The chain carries TRBV7-9 and TRBJ1-3; TRBD1 is a possible D gene (6 bases). Sequenced material: naive CD8+ T cells sorted from blood. CDR3 residues: CASSPPGGQVDTIYF. CDR3 nucleotide sequence: TGTGCCAGCAGCCCTCCCGGGGGCCAGGTTGACACCATATATTTT.